The source of this T cell receptor (beta chain) is a study of T cells after yellow fever vaccination. The CDR3 runs 16 residues. The germline V gene has CDR1 SGHDT and CDR2 YYEEEE. V trimming: 5 bases; J trimming: 3 bases; junction bases outside the gene matches: 8. This clonotype was observed many times. Its antigen is unknown. The 5'RACE template-switching step produced TCR cDNA and added a universal primer site and UMIs. TCRdb independently ran MiXCR on the 5' RACE reads; one entry per CDR3 protein. The sample yields under 200,000 distinct CDR3 sequences, around 7.3% seen once. Study-wide points: Although the secondary response was weaker, it peaked faster, at day 5 versus 15. Researchers noted that a small share of clonotypes showed up in both CD4 and CD8 compartments.

This chain links TRBV5-6 with TRBJ2-1; the match to TRBD2 covers 10 bases. This sequence originates from a man aged 18 to 29 who received the YFV17D yellow fever vaccine. This specimen consisted of CD4+ T cells sorted from PBMCs, obtained less than 6 days after the first yellow fever vaccination. CDR3 sequence (DNA): TGTGCCAGCAGTTTAAGAGCGGGGGGGAACTACAATGAGCAGTTCTTC. Translation gives CASSLRAGGNYNEQFF. The full variable domain, rest sourced from reference TRBV5-6 and TRBJ2-1, is DAGVTQSPTHLIKTRGQQVTLRCSPKSGHDTVSWYQQALGQGPQFIFQYYEEEERQRGNFPDRFSGHQFPNYSSELNVNALLLGDSALYLCASSLRAGGNYNEQFFGPGTRLTVL.